The T cell receptor (beta chain) under discussion was sequenced for a study of T cell changes during pregnancy in multiple sclerosis. The CDR3 runs 14 residues. Per the germline V gene, CDR1 is SGHVS and CDR2 is FQNEAQ. V was shortened by 2 bases and J by 5 bases, with 13 bases between the two germline ends. Sequencing used immunoSEQ multiplex PCR; TCRdb keeps in-frame clones, though not all of them. The sample lists about 87,000 clones, 93% seen once, with about 1.3% in the top ten. V is TRBV7-8 and J is TRBJ2-7, with D possibly TRBD2 on 6 matching bases. The sample consisted of peripheral blood, taken in the third trimester of pregnancy. The TCR sequence derives from a female donor in good health, enrolled as a control in a pregnancy study. CDR3: CASSLWDSDDEQYF. CDR3 in DNA: TGTGCCAGCAGCTTATGGGACTCCGACGACGAGCAGTACTTC.